A selection of T cell receptor beta chains follows, all from one sample in a study of HIV-infected children after antiretroviral therapy interruption. Each CDR3 protein is one row after TCRdb ran MiXCR on the 3' RACE reads. The sample consists of 70,000 to 90,000 distinct CDR3 sequences, roughly 6.4% of them appearing once. Here the sequenced sample was CD45RA+ CD4+ T cells from PBMCs, pooled from several time points, taken from a donor given antiretroviral therapy, either interrupted or continuous. These receptors all stem from a pool of human donors with HIV. CDR3s include the opening cysteine and the closing phenylalanine or tryptophan. A D gene is named only where the DNA matches it firmly. Rows may omit the clone size; those that give it use once, few, many or a size class.

TRBJ2-7,TRBV7-3,many,NA,TGTGCCAGCAGCTTAATGGGGCAGGGCTTCCACGAGCAGTACTTC,CASSLMGQGFHEQYF
TRBJ1-1,TRBV6-2/TRBV6-3,NA,NA,TGTGCCAGCAAACATTACGCGGGGGGCAGCTGGAACACTGAAGCTTTCTTT,CASKHYAGGSWNTEAFF
TRBJ2-2,TRBV4-1,many,TRBD1,TGCGCCAGCAGCCAGGAGGGTTGGACAGGGGCCACCGGGGAGCTGTTTTTT,CASSQEGWTGATGELFF
TRBJ2-2,TRBV7-7,many,NA,TGTGCCAGCAGCAATGCGGGGACCGGGGAGCTGTTTTTT,CASSNAGTGELFF
TRBJ2-1,TRBV7-2,few,NA,TGTGCCAGCAGCTCTGTGGGAGATGAGCAGTTCTTC,CASSSVGDEQFF
TRBJ2-5,TRBV12-3/TRBV12-4,few,TRBD1,TGTGCCAGCAGGACGACAGGGGGTCAAGAGACCCAGTACTTC,CASRTTGGQETQYF
TRBJ2-7,TRBV29-1,many,TRBD1,TGCAGCGCTGCTGGGACAGAGGACTCCTACGAGCAGTACTTC,CSAAGTEDSYEQYF
TRBJ1-2,TRBV11-2,many,NA,TGTGCCAGCAGCTCTCTCCAGGGCGGCGCGGGCTACACCTTC,CASSSLQGGAGYTF
TRBJ1-1,TRBV6-1,many,TRBD1,TGTGCCAGCAGTGCCGGCAGGGGGTCAATGAACACTGAAGCTTTCTTT,CASSAGRGSMNTEAFF
TRBJ2-5,TRBV9,many,TRBD1,TGTGCCAGCAGCTTAGGGGGACAGCGCGGGGAGACCCAGTACTTC,CASSLGGQRGETQYF
TRBJ2-2,TRBV12-3/TRBV12-4,many,NA,TGTGCCAGCAGTGTAACCGGGGAGCTGTTTTTT,CASSVTGELFF
TRBJ1-6,TRBV10-3,NA,NA,TGTGCTCTCACCCCCCCCAGGGATTGTATTCCCTCCTATAATTCACCCCTCCACTTT,CALTPPRDCIPSYNSPLHF
TRBJ2-7,TRBV12-3/TRBV12-4,many,NA,TGTGCCAGCTCAAGGGCCGACAGGACCTACGAGCAGTACTTC,CASSRADRTYEQYF
TRBJ2-5,TRBV7-3,many,TRBD2,TGTGCCAGCAGCTTAAACGAGGCGCGACTAGCGGAGAGTAACGGGGTCGGGCAAGAGACCCAGTACTTC,CASSLNEARLAESNGVGQETQYF
TRBJ2-3,TRBV7-2,many,NA,TGTGCCAGCAGCTTAGATTCAGGGAGCGTAGGAACGCAGTATTTT,CASSLDSGSVGTQYF
TRBJ2-3,TRBV19,NA,NA,TGTGCCAGTAGTATAGGCTTGGGGCTGGTAGATACGCAGTATTTT,CASSIGLGLVDTQYF
TRBJ1-1,TRBV12-3/TRBV12-4,many,NA,TGTGCCAGCAGTTTAGGACGAAATTCCGAAGCTTTCTTT,CASSLGRNSEAFF
TRBJ1-4,TRBV6-5,many,NA,TGTGCCAGCAGTTACCGGGACGGCAATGAAAAACTGTTTTTT,CASSYRDGNEKLFF
TRBJ1-6,TRBV2,few,NA,TGTGCCAGCAGTGAAGCGATGGGCGGACTTTATTCACCCCTCCACTTT,CASSEAMGGLYSPLHF
TRBJ2-3,TRBV30,many,TRBD2,TGTGCCTGGAGCGGGGGGACAGATACGCAGTATTTT,CAWSGGTDTQYF